The next 26 T cell receptor beta chains were all read from a single sample in a study of T cell repertoires in cytomegalovirus infection. TCRdb independently ran MiXCR on the reads; one entry per CDR3 protein. The sample yields 650,000 to 900,000 distinct CDR3 sequences, approximately 32% seen once. Their antigen targets remain unknown. The material sequenced was cultured CD8+ T cells from PBMCs, taken from culture after CMV antigen stimulation. The receptors originated from a human donor in good health (CMV status not recorded). Some clones in this sample may be carry-over from other donors' samples.

The chain carries TRBV24-1 and TRBJ1-2; weak D call: TRBD1 (5 bases). The CDR3 is 15 residues long. V dropped 4 bases and J dropped 4 bases, with 15 bases sitting between them. CDR1 and CDR2 (germline): KGHDR, SFDVKD. The CDR3 nucleotides read TGTGCCACCAGTGACATGGACATGGGCAGCTATGGCTACACCTTC. It encodes CATSDMDMGSYGYTF.

V is TRBV15 and J is TRBJ2-4; D unresolved. Germline lookup yields CDR1 LNHNV and CDR2 YYDKDF (reference sequence). This CDR3 is built from 12 residues. V gave up 2 bases and J gave up 4 bases, with 3 bases separating them. The CDR3, as DNA: TGTGCCACCAGCAGACAGAAAAACATTCAGTACTTC. Its translation: CATSRQKNIQYF.

The chain combines TRBV6-4 with TRBJ2-6; weak D call: TRBD2 (6 bases). The germline V gene has CDR1 MRHNA and CDR2 SNTAGT. CDR3 length: 14 residues. V lost 5 bases and J 2 bases, leaving 7 bases between the germline ends. The CDR3 here is CASSRTTGANVLTF. The DNA of the CDR3 is TGTGCCAGCAGTAGGACTACTGGGGCCAACGTCCTGACTTTC.

The rearrangement links TRBV11-2 to TRBJ2-5; D not resolved. V was shortened by 0 bases and J by 10 bases, with 6 bases between the two germline ends. Germline V gene lookup returns CDR1 SGHAT and CDR2 FQNNGV. The CDR3 sequence is 11 residues long. The CDR3 DNA is TGTGCCAGCAGCTTAGATCCCCTCCAGTACTTC. It yields the protein CASSLDPLQYF.

In this sample, this clonotype turned up a few times. V is TRBV14 and J is TRBJ1-2; D call uncertain. The CDR3 has 14 amino acids. Trimming took 4 bases from V and 3 from J, leaving 12 bases between them. Germline CDR1 is SGHDN and CDR2 is FVKESK. The CDR3 nucleotides are TGTGCCAGCAGCCCCTTCGGTCAGGACTATGGCTACACCTTC. Encoded protein: CASSPFGQDYGYTF.

A word on this clonotype: Its ends do not fully match the called genes, so a read error is possible. This chain joins TRBV6-6 and TRBJ2-2, with 7 bases lining up with TRBD1. Looked up from germline, CDR1 is MNHNY and CDR2 is SVGAGI (reference sequence). The CDR3 is 18 amino acids. Here the CDR3 reads CASSPEGVWTGVVEELLF. In DNA form, the CDR3 reads TGTGCCAGCAGCCCCGAGGGGGTGTGGACAGGCGTGGTGGAGGAGCTGCTTTTT.

Only a few counts were recorded for this clonotype. V and J are TRBV7-9 and TRBJ2-7; no definite D call. This CDR3 is 16 amino acids long. V lost 2 bases and J 1 base, leaving 15 bases between the germline ends. Germline V lookup: CDR1 SEHNR, CDR2 FQNEAQ (reference sequence). The CDR3 region has the DNA TGTGCCAGCAGCTTAAAATACGGACGGCAGTCCTACGAGCAGTACTTC. This translates into CASSLKYGRQSYEQYF.

Comments on this clonotype: With a much larger clone just one base away, this may be a read error. The chain has TRBV7-6 and TRBJ1-2; D is unclear. V was cut by 4 bases and J by 4 bases, with 13 bases left in between. Looked up from germline, CDR1 is SGHVS and CDR2 is FNYEAQ. The CDR3 is 14 amino acids. The CDR3 DNA sequence: TGTGCCAGCAGCTCCCCGGCCACTGGCTATGGCTACACCTTC. This encodes CASSSPATGYGYTF.

The table lists this clonotype with a few counts. The gene calls are TRBV4-1 and TRBJ1-5, with 8 bases matching TRBD1. The junction had 7 bases not matched to a gene; V was cut back by 5 bases and J by 4 bases. The CDR3 loop spans 15 amino acids. CDR1 MGHRA and CDR2 YSYEKL come from the germline V gene. DNA of the CDR3: TGCGCCAGCAGCGTAAGACAGGGGAAAAATCAGCCCCAGCATTTT. Encoded protein: CASSVRQGKNQPQHF.

This clonotype was found many times. The chain is built from TRBV11-3 and TRBJ2-7, with D maybe TRBD1 (6 bases). This CDR3 comprises 15 residues. Between the trimmed V and J ends, which lost 0 bases and 7 bases, there was a span of 16 bases. The V gene's germline CDR1 is SGHNT and CDR2 YENEEA. Here the CDR3 reads CASSLDGGTPGEQYF. In DNA form, the CDR3 reads TGTGCCAGCAGCTTAGATGGGGGCACCCCCGGGGAGCAGTACTTC. Filled out from reference TRBV11-3 and TRBJ2-7, the complete variable domain reads EAGVVQSPRYKIIEKKQPVAFWCNPISGHNTLYWYLQNLGQGPELLIRYENEEAVDDSQLPKDRFSAERLKGVDSTLKIQPAELGDSAVYLCASSLDGGTPGEQYFGPGTRLTVT.

This chain connects TRBV27 to TRBJ2-7, with D perhaps matching TRBD1 (5 bases). Trimming took 6 bases from V and 0 from J, leaving 12 bases between them. From germline, CDR1 is MNHEY and CDR2 SMNVEV (reference sequence). The length of the CDR3 is 14 residues. CDR3 in DNA: TGTGCCAGCAGGCCTTGGGGCAGCTCCTACGAGCAGTACGTC. This encodes CASRPWGSSYEQYV.

The gene calls are TRBV4-1 and TRBJ1-3; D is ambiguous. Trimming left V 0 bases short and J 0 bases short, with 6 bases between. The germline gives CDR1 MGHRA, CDR2 YSYEKL. The CDR3 sequence is 15 residues long. CDR3 residues: CASSQENLSGNTIYF. The DNA for the CDR3 is TGCGCCAGCAGCCAAGAAAACCTCTCTGGAAACACCATATATTTT.

This clonotype was detected only a few times. The chain recombines TRBV19 with TRBJ1-1; 8 bases line up with TRBD1. V lost 3 bases, J lost 0 bases, and 12 bases stayed unmatched. Germline V gene data show CDR1 as LNHDA and CDR2 as SQIVND (reference sequence). The CDR3 is 18 residues long. The CDR3 DNA is TGTGCCAGTAGTATCTACAGGGGGGACCTCCTGTTGAACACTGAAGCTTTCTTT. It specifies CASSIYRGDLLLNTEAFF.

This chain joins TRBV6-5 and TRBJ1-1; the D is unclear. Germline V gene lookup returns CDR1 MNHEY and CDR2 SVGAGI. The ends were cut back, 4 bases at V and 2 bases at J, with 11 bases in the middle. The length of the CDR3 is 14 residues. CDR3 residues: CASSFGVANTEAFF. The CDR3, as DNA: TGTGCCAGCAGTTTTGGGGTAGCTAACACTGAAGCTTTCTTT.

V gene TRBV7-9 combines with J gene TRBJ2-7, with no clear D. The CDR3 totals 12 residues. Germline loops: CDR1 SEHNR, CDR2 FQNEAQ (reference sequence). The V end lost 2 bases, the J end lost 7 bases, and 9 bases lay between the germline ends. CDR3 sequence: CASSLQAREQYV. Here the CDR3 DNA reads TGTGCCAGCAGCTTACAGGCGAGGGAGCAGTACGTC.

The genes are TRBV18 and TRBJ2-7, with a weak D call TRBD2 (6 bases). Trimming pared 6 bases from V and 2 bases from J, leaving 17 bases between. Germline assignment: CDR1 KGHSH and CDR2 LQKENI. The CDR3 length is 15 residues. The CDR3 loop reads CASSPAEGPTYEQYF. DNA of the CDR3: TGTGCCAGCTCCCCGGCGGAGGGCCCTACCTACGAGCAGTACTTC.

The chain joins TRBV6-2 or TRBV6-3 to TRBJ2-2; D is perhaps TRBD1 or TRBD2 (5 bases each). Germline V gene data show CDR1 as MNHEY and CDR2 as SVGEGT. The CDR3 extends over 14 amino acids. Trimming left V 8 bases short and J 3 bases short, with 13 bases between. CDR3 loop: CASDPGPYTGELFF. CDR3 in DNA: TGTGCCAGCGATCCGGGGCCGTACACCGGGGAGCTGTTTTTT.

This clonotype was counted many times. The J gene is TRBJ1-6, the V gene TRBV7-8; weak D call: TRBD1 (5 bases). Germline V gene sequence: CDR1 SGHVS, CDR2 FQNEAQ. V was clipped by 1 base and J by 0 bases, with 7 bases between them. CDR3 size: 16 residues. This chain's CDR3 is CASSLEGSSYNSPLHF. For the CDR3, the DNA is TGTGCCAGCAGCTTAGAGGGGAGCTCCTATAATTCACCCCTCCACTTT. Full variable domain (rest looked up from reference TRBV7-8 and TRBJ1-6): GAGVSQSPRYKVAKRGQDVALRCDPISGHVSLFWYQQALGQGPEFLTYFQNEAQLDKSGLPSDRFFAERPEGSVSTLKIQRTQQEDSAVYLCASSLEGSSYNSPLHFGNGTRLTVT.

In this sample, this clonotype turned up a few times. The junction departs from germline at one end; a sequencing error may be responsible. The chain uses TRBV7-6 and TRBJ1-1, with D possibly matching TRBD1 (5 bases). The CDR3 loop spans 13 amino acids. Germline CDR1 SGHVS, CDR2 FNYEAQ. This CDR3 is CASSFIEGAEAFF. For the CDR3, the DNA is TGTGCTAGCAGCTTCATCGAAGGGGCTGAAGCTTTCTTT.

The rearrangement links TRBV24-1 to TRBJ1-4; tentative D call: TRBD1 (5 bases). There are 16 residues in the CDR3. Germline loops: CDR1 KGHDR, CDR2 SFDVKD. V was pared by 4 bases and J by 6 bases, with 17 bases between. The CDR3 coding sequence is TGTGCCACCAGTGACCCCGAGTTAGGGGTGGATGAAAAACTGTTTTTT. It encodes CATSDPELGVDEKLFF.

This clonotype was seen many times. The rearrangement uses TRBV12-3 or TRBV12-4 and TRBJ1-5, with D uncertain. V gave up 2 bases and J gave up 3 bases, with 8 bases separating them. The CDR3 runs to 14 residues. This chain's CDR3 is CASSLPGINQPQHF. In DNA, the CDR3 is TGTGCCAGCAGTTTACCCGGGATCAATCAGCCCCAGCATTTT.

V gene TRBV13 combines with J gene TRBJ2-3; D possibly corresponds to TRBD1 (5 bases). The CDR3 extends over 14 amino acids. From germline, CDR1 is PRHDT and CDR2 FYEKMQ (reference sequence). Trimming took 6 bases from V and 0 from J, leaving 10 bases between them. CDR3 nucleotides: TGTGCCAGCAGACCCGGACATAGCACAGATACGCAGTATTTT. Its translation: CASRPGHSTDTQYF.

This clonotype was seen many times. V and J are TRBV7-6 and TRBJ1-4, with 7 positions matching TRBD1. The germline CDR1 and CDR2 sequences are SGHVS and FNYEAQ. This CDR3 region has 17 residues. Trimming removed 5 bases from V and 7 bases from J; junction bases left unmatched: 16. The CDR3 region has the DNA TGTGCCAGCAGCCGCGAGATTTACAGGGGAGGCGGTGAAAAACTGTTTTTT. Translation: CASSREIYRGGGEKLFF.

This clonotype was seen a handful of times. The chain combines TRBV6-1 with TRBJ2-1, with TRBD2 identical over 10 bases. J gave up 5 bases and V 4 bases, and 8 bases lay outside the gene matches. The CDR3 extends over 16 amino acids. The germline V gene encodes CDR1 MNHNS and CDR2 SASEGT. The CDR3 reads CASSGPSGGTHNEQFF. The CDR3 DNA sequence: TGTGCCAGCAGTGGACCTAGCGGGGGTACTCACAATGAGCAGTTCTTC.

The chain recombines TRBV29-1 with TRBJ1-1; TRBD1 is a possible D gene (5 bases). The germline gives CDR1 SQVTM, CDR2 ANQGSEA. This CDR3 has 15 amino acids. V lost 4 bases and J 6 bases, leaving 21 bases between the germline ends. Written as DNA, the CDR3 is TGCAGCGTTGCCCCTCCAAGTGGGGGTGGCGCTGAAGCTTTCTTT. The encoded protein is CSVAPPSGGGAEAFF.

This clonotype is a singleton in its sample. The J gene is TRBJ1-4, the V gene TRBV6-1, with TRBD1 identical over 7 bases. The CDR3 contains 17 residues. Germline lookup yields CDR1 MNHNS and CDR2 SASEGT. With 9 bases clipped from V and 0 bases from J, the junction kept 13 bases outside the gene matches. CDR3 residues: CASRDSYQSTTNEKLFF. For the CDR3, the DNA is TGTGCCAGTAGGGACAGCTACCAATCGACAACTAATGAAAAACTGTTTTTT.